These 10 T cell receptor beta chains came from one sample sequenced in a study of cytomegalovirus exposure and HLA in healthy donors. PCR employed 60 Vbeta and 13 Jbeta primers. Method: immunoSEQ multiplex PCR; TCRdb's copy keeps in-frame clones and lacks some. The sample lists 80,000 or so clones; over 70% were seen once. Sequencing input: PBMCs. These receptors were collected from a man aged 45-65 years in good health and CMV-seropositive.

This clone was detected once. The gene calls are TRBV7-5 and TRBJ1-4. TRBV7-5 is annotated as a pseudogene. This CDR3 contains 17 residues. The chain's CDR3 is CVRSQRDRRGVGEKLFF. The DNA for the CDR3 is TGTGTCAGAAGCCAGAGGGACCGCCGCGGGGTGGGGGAAAAACTGTTTTTT.

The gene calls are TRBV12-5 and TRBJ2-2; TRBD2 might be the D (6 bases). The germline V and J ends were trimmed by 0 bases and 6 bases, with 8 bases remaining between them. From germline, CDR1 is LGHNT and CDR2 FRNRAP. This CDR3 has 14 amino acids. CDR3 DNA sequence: TGTGCTAGTGGTTTGGTACCGGGGGCCGGGGAGCTGTTTTTT. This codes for CASGLVPGAGELFF.

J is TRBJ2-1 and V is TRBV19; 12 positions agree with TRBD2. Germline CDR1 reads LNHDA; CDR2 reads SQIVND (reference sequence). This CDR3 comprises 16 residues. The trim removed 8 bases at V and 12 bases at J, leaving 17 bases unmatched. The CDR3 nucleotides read TGTGCCAGTGAAGGACTAGCGGGATCTGGCCGATTATGGCAGTTCTTC. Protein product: CASEGLAGSGRLWQFF.

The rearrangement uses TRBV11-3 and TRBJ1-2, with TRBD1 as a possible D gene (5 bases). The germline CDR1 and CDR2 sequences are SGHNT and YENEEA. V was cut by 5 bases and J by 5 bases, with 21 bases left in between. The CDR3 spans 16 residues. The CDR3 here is CASSLQGANLPYGYTF. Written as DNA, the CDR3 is TGTGCCAGCAGCCTTCAGGGTGCCAACTTGCCGTATGGCTACACCTTC.

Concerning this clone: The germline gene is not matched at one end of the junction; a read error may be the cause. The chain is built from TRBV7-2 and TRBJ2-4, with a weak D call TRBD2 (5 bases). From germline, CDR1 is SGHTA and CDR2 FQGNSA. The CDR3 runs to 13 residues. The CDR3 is CASVGLAKNSQYF. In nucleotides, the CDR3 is TGTGCCAGCGTCGGTCTAGCCAAAAACAGTCAGTACTTC.

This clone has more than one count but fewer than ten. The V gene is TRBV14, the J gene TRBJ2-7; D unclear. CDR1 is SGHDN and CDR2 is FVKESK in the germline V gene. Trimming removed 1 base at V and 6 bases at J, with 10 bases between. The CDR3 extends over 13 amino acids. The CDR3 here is CASSQVSLGEQYF. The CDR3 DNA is TGTGCCAGCAGCCAAGTTTCACTTGGCGAGCAGTACTTC.

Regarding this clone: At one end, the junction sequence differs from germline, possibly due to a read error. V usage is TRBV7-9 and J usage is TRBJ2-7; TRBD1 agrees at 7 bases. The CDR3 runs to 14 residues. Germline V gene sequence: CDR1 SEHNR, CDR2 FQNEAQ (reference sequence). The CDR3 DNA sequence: TGTTCCAGCAGCTTCGGACAGGCCCTCGGTGAGCAGTACTTC. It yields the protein CSSSFGQALGEQYF. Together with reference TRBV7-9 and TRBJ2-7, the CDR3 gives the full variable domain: DTGVSQNPRHKITKRGQNVTFRCDPISEHNRLYWYRQTLGQGPEFLTYFQNEAQLEKSRLLSDRFSAERPKGSFSTLEIQRTEQGDSAMYLCSSSFGQALGEQYFGPGTRLTVT.

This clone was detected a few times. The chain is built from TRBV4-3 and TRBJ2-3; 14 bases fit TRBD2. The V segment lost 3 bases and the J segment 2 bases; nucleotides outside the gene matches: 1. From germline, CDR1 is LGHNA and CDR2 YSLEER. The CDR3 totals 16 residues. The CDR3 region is CASSQGLAGVTDTQYF. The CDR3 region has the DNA TGCGCCAGCAGCCAGGGACTAGCGGGAGTCACAGATACGCAGTATTTT.

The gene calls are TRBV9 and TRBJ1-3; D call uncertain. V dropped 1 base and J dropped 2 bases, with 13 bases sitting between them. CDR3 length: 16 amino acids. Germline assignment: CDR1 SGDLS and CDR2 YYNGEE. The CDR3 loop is CASSVLSASAGNTIYF. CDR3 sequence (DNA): TGTGCCAGCAGCGTACTGTCCGCCAGCGCTGGAAACACCATATATTTT.

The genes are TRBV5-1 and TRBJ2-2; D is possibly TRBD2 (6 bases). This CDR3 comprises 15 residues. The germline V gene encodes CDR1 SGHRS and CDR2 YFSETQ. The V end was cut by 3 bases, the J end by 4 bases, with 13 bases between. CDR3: CASSYVEGGTGELFF. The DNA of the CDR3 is TGCGCCAGCAGCTACGTGGAGGGCGGCACCGGGGAGCTGTTTTTT.